Listed here are 22 T cell receptor beta chains from one sample, sequenced in a study of CD8+CD57+ T cells in acquired aplastic anemia. The study profiled TCR beta VDJ and CDR3 using genomic DNA as template. Via MiXCR, TCRdb re-called the reads, giving one row per CDR3 protein. This sample yields hundreds of thousands of distinct CDR3 sequences, of which just under 70% are seen a single time; more than 3.5% belongs to the top ten. Sequencing was performed on sorted CD4+, CD8+, or CD8+CD57+ T cells (not recorded which) from PBMCs. These receptors originate from a human donor in good health, serving as a control.

This chain joins TRBV6-6 and TRBJ2-7; 8 nucleotides align to TRBD2. The DNA end favors TRBJ2-1, so the J call may be wrong. The CDR3 covers 14 residues. Per the germline V gene, CDR1 is MNHNY and CDR2 is SVGAGI (reference sequence). The CDR3 region is CAIRYVSGVNEQFF. Written as DNA, the CDR3 is TGTGCCATCCGTTACGTTAGCGGGGTCAATGAGCAGTTCTTC.

V gene TRBV7-6 combines with J gene TRBJ1-5; 9 bases are a match to TRBD1. CDR3 length: 17 residues. Losses at the gene ends were 5 bases for V and 3 bases for J; bases not matched to a gene: 11. Germline V gene sequence: CDR1 SGHVS, CDR2 FNYEAQ. The CDR3 loop is CASSAQQGALANQPQHF. The DNA for the CDR3 is TGTGCCAGCAGCGCTCAACAGGGGGCCTTGGCCAATCAGCCCCAGCATTTT.

The table lists this clonotype with a count of one. The rearrangement joins TRBV7-9 to TRBJ1-6; possibly TRBD1 for D (5 bases). There are 15 residues in the CDR3. Germline V gene data show CDR1 as SEHNR and CDR2 as FQNEAQ (reference sequence). V lost 3 bases, J lost 10 bases, and 16 bases lay in between. Here the CDR3 DNA reads TGTGCCAGCAGCTTGTCTCAGGGAGCAGGATCACCCCTCCACTTT. It encodes CASSLSQGAGSPLHF.

The rearrangement joins TRBV3-1 to TRBJ2-1, with no clear D. Per germline, CDR1 LGHDT and CDR2 YNNKEL (reference sequence). This CDR3 comprises 16 residues. The V gene lost 4 bases and the J gene lost 9 bases, with 22 bases spanning the gap. The CDR3 loop is CASSLTLRFHPIEQFF. The DNA for the CDR3 is TGTGCCAGCAGCCTTACTTTGAGGTTTCATCCGATTGAGCAGTTCTTC.

This clonotype was recorded many times. V is TRBV7-2 and J is TRBJ2-7, with 15 bases lining up with TRBD2. Germline V gene data show CDR1 as SGHTA and CDR2 as FQGNSA. The CDR3 loop spans 18 amino acids. The V segment lost 5 bases and the J segment 2 bases; nucleotides outside the gene matches: 10. CDR3 DNA sequence: TGTGCCAGCAGCCCCCGGACTAGCGGGGGGGCCTACACCTACGAGCAGTACTTC. It codes for CASSPRTSGGAYTYEQYF.

Note on this clonotype: This may be a read error, as it is one base from a much larger clone. The V and J genes are TRBV24-1 and TRBJ2-7; D remains ambiguous. Germline CDR1 and CDR2: KGHDR and SFDVKD. CDR3 size: 14 residues. CDR3 in DNA: TGTGCCATCAGTGAGTCCGAAAGCTCCCACGAGCGGTACTTC. It specifies CAISESESSHERYF.

V and J are TRBV24-1 and TRBJ1-2; D ambiguous. CDR1 is KGHDR, CDR2 SFDVKD, per germline. Trimming left V 3 bases short and J 11 bases short, with 18 bases between. The CDR3 is made up of 14 amino acids. The CDR3 here is CATSDGNTGLPYTF. DNA of the CDR3: TGTGCCACCAGTGATGGGAATACCGGCTTACCTTACACCTTC.

In regard to this clonotype: At one end, the junction sequence differs from germline, possibly due to a read error. The chain joins TRBV20-1 to TRBJ1-6, with D unclear. Germline V gene lookup returns CDR1 DFQATT and CDR2 SNEGSKA (reference sequence). The CDR3 is 12 residues long. The DNA of the CDR3 is TGCAGTGCTAGCCTACGGGGATCACACCTCCACTTT. This codes for CSASLRGSHLHF.

As concerns this clonotype: At one of its ends the junction is not consistent with the germline gene, which may arise from a read error. The rearrangement uses TRBV7-2 and TRBJ2-7; 8 bases align to TRBD2. Germline values: CDR1 SGHTA, CDR2 FQGNSA. The CDR3 length is 14 residues. Here the CDR3 DNA reads TGTGCCAGCAGCCGCTCGACTTGGCGGGGGGACGCCGAGTTC. It codes for CASSRSTWRGDAEF.

The chain joins TRBV7-3 to TRBJ1-4; 7 bases align to TRBD1. The germline CDR1 and CDR2 sequences are SGHTA and FQGTGA. The CDR3 consists of 14 residues. V lost 2 bases, J lost 13 bases, and 10 bases stayed unmatched. The CDR3 reads CASSLQGGNDILFF. The CDR3 nucleotides are TGTGCCAGCAGCTTACAGGGGGGTAATGACATACTGTTTTTT.

This clonotype was counted at least ten times. The rearrangement joins TRBV20-1 to TRBJ2-3; D call uncertain. This CDR3 has 14 residues. Germline V gene lookup returns CDR1 DFQATT and CDR2 SNEGSKA (reference sequence). Trimming took off 2 bases at V and 5 bases at J, with 14 bases between the two ends. The CDR3: CSARRAGFQDTQYF. For the CDR3, the DNA is TGCAGTGCTAGACGAGCCGGGTTTCAAGATACGCAGTATTTT.

This rearrangement joins TRBV5-1 to TRBJ1-1; D remains unclear. Germline V lookup: CDR1 SGHRS, CDR2 YFSETQ. The CDR3 runs to 13 residues. Trimming shortened V by 6 bases and J by 0 bases, and 9 bases separated the two germline ends. The CDR3 sequence: CASTRSMNTEAFF. The CDR3 bases are TGCGCCAGCACACGGAGCATGAACACTGAAGCTTTCTTT.

This clonotype is a singleton in its sample. This may come from a read error, since a much larger clone is one base off. Since the CDR3 does not end with the conserved phenylalanine or tryptophan, this likely comes from a read error. The J gene is TRBJ2-3, the V gene TRBV30, with D possibly called TRBD1 or TRBD2 (5 bases each). CDR1 GTSNPN and CDR2 SVGIG come from the germline V gene (reference sequence). V was pared by 4 bases and J by 9 bases, with 14 bases between. The CDR3 extends over 12 amino acids. This CDR3 is CAWTTPGPTQYL. The CDR3 region has the DNA TGTGCCTGGACGACCCCGGGACCAACGCAGTATCTT.

This clonotype was seen many times. The gene calls are TRBV5-8 and TRBJ1-1, with 8 bases lining up with TRBD1. V lost 4 bases to trimming and J lost 4 bases; unmatched junction nucleotides: 6. The CDR3 has 14 amino acids. CDR1 and CDR2 from the germline V gene are SGHTS and YDEGEE. CDR3 in amino acids: CASSKRQGPTEAFF. The CDR3 DNA sequence: TGTGCCAGCAGCAAAAGACAGGGGCCCACTGAAGCTTTCTTT.

This chain connects TRBV12-3 or TRBV12-4 to TRBJ2-7, with D hard to call. Trimming left V 3 bases short and J 2 bases short, with 5 bases between. The CDR3 is 12 residues long. CDR3 amino acids: CASSFVTYEQYF. CDR3 nucleotide sequence: TGTGCCAGCAGTTTTGTCACCTACGAGCAGTACTTC.

In the case of this clonotype: One end of the junction is discordant with germline, which a read error may explain. The V call is TRBV7-8, the J call TRBJ2-5, with D perhaps assigned TRBD1 or TRBD2 (6 bases each). TRBJ2-7 explains the end of the DNA better; the J call may be wrong. Germline-derived CDR1 and CDR2 are SGHVS and FQNEAQ. CDR3 length: 16 amino acids. The DNA of the CDR3 is TGCGCCAGCAGCCTCCCCGGGGGCCGCAGACCCTACGAGCAGTACTTC. Encoded protein: CASSLPGGRRPYEQYF.

The chain has TRBV5-5 and TRBJ2-7; 7 nucleotides line up with TRBD1. In germline, CDR1 is SGHKS, CDR2 YYEKEE (reference sequence). The CDR3 has 15 residues. Unmatched junction bases numbered 8, after V lost 2 bases and J lost 3 bases. In nucleotides, the CDR3 is TGTGCCAGCAGCTTCGGGACAGAGAACTACTACGAGCAGTACGTC. As protein: CASSFGTENYYEQYV.

This clonotype was counted a single time. This chain uses TRBV5-1 with TRBJ1-1; D gene ambiguous. This CDR3 has 13 residues. CDR1 is SGHRS and CDR2 is YFSETQ in the germline V gene. With 7 bases removed from V and 5 bases from J, the gap between germline ends came to 15 bases. The CDR3 loop is CASCDGMTTEAFF. CDR3 DNA sequence: TGCGCCAGCTGCGACGGGATGACGACTGAAGCTTTCTTT.

The rearrangement uses TRBV13 and TRBJ1-4; D possibly corresponds to TRBD1 (5 bases). Germline CDR1 is PRHDT and CDR2 is FYEKMQ (reference sequence). V was cut by 6 bases and J by 0 bases, with 11 bases left in between. CDR3 length: 15 residues. The CDR3 sequence: CASSSGHTTNEKLFF. The CDR3 nucleotides read TGTGCCAGCAGTTCCGGACACACAACTAATGAAAAACTGTTTTTT.

About this clonotype itself: A read error may explain this, as a much larger clone is one base away. V gene TRBV6-6 combines with J gene TRBJ2-3; 8 bases map to TRBD1. With 6 bases clipped from V and 11 bases from J, the junction kept 10 bases outside the gene matches. The V gene's germline CDR1 is MNHNY and CDR2 SVGAGI (reference sequence). There are 13 residues in the CDR3. Written as DNA, the CDR3 is TGTGCCAGCAGCCCAGGGGGCTCATATAAGCAGTATTTT. Translated: CASSPGGSYKQYF.

This sequence joins TRBV20-1 and TRBJ1-1; maybe TRBD1 (5 bases). CDR1 and CDR2 from the germline V gene are DFQATT and SNEGSKA (reference sequence). There are 13 residues in the CDR3. In DNA form, the CDR3 reads TGCAGCGCTGGGGCCGGGAAGCCCACTGAAGCTTTCTTT. Encoded protein: CSAGAGKPTEAFF.

This clonotype was picked up one time. An end of the junction differs from the germline gene, which may be a read error. J is TRBJ1-1 and V is TRBV5-4; no clear D. The CDR3 consists of 13 residues. Germline values: CDR1 SGHNT, CDR2 YYREEE (reference sequence). The CDR3, as DNA: TGTGCCTGCAGTGTGGAAAGGAGAACTGAAGCTTTCTTT. As protein: CACSVERRTEAFF.